This T cell receptor (beta chain) came from a study of CD8 T cells in ankylosing spondylitis. This clonotype was recorded many times. Antigen: not known. Germline lookup yields CDR1 SGHRS and CDR2 YFSETQ. CDR3 length equals 14 residues. Trimming took 3 bases from V and 5 from J; bases not matched to a gene: 7. General study findings and limits: Some motif variants had been reported before (in reactive arthritis synovial fluid and blood).

MiXCR, run by TCRdb on the 5' RACE reads, gives a single entry per CDR3 protein. The sample includes 250,000 to 300,000 distinct CDR3 sequences, 15% to 20% of them seen just once. The rearrangement links TRBV5-1 to TRBJ2-7; 8 positions match TRBD1. Sequenced input: blood, either unsorted or a sorted T cell fraction (not recorded which). This clonotype was obtained from a male donor with ankylosing spondylitis or in good health (not recorded which). CDR3 region: CASSYGTGINEQYF. CDR3 sequence (DNA): TGCGCCAGCAGCTACGGGACAGGCATTAACGAGCAGTACTTC.